The clone carrying this T cell receptor (beta chain) was counted a single time. No antigen is known for it. Diagnosing involved the use of clinical symptoms, serum thyroxine and TRAb, thyroid ultrasound and orbital computed tomography. This sample is drawn from a study of T cells in Graves' hyperthyroidism and ophthalmopathy. General study points: Classification by a 13 V-J model distinguished ophthalmopathy from stable hyperthyroidism. In blood, most of the thyroid clonotypes expanded above 0.001 were also present. Ophthalmopathy got predicted by the model a median about 6.7 months before its onset.

The ends lost 7 bases at V and 6 bases at J; junction bases unmatched: 4. Germline CDR1 and CDR2: ENHRY and SYGVKD. CDR3 length: 12 residues. RNA transcripts were the template for amplifying TCR beta CDR3 regions. During a first-round RT-PCR of the TCR CDR3, the HTBI primer set was used. TCRdb re-called the multiplex PCR reads with MiXCR, one entry per CDR3 protein. The sample lists a few hundred thousand distinct CDR3 sequences, about half seen once, with roughly 8.2% in the top ten. The sample was peripheral blood or thyroid tissue (not recorded which). The chain joins TRBV10-3 to TRBJ1-1, with TRBD1 matching over 8 bases. The TCR comes from a woman aged 18 to 35 with Graves' hyperthyroidism. The CDR3 DNA reads TGTGCCATCATTTCGACAGGGGCTGAAGCTTTCTTT. Translated, it gives CAIISTGAEAFF.